The rows below give T cell receptor beta chains drawn from one sample of a study of T cells in Graves' hyperthyroidism and ophthalmopathy. TCRdb independently ran MiXCR on the multiplex PCR reads; one entry per CDR3 protein. The sample includes under 400,000 distinct CDR3 sequences, about a sixth of them seen just once. The source material was blood. The receptor set was obtained from a woman in her forties with Graves' ophthalmopathy. The conserved cysteine and the conserved F or W are not part of the CDR3 here.

V: TRBV30
CDR3: AWSVARSGTEAF

V: TRBV13
CDR3: ASSTRTGTYYGYT

V: TRBV18
CDR3: ASSPDRAGRQPQH

V: TRBV20-1
CDR3: SPGQGSYEQY

V: TRBV30
CDR3: AWSVLLYEQY

V: TRBV28
CDR3: ASRDTGDRETQY

V: TRBV7-9
CDR3: ASSLVTETQY

V: TRBV30
CDR3: AWSPRPGESQPQH

V: TRBV27
CDR3: ASSLGGTGRSPLH

V: TRBV7-2
CDR3: ASSLTWGSNQPQH

V: TRBV28
CDR3: ASSLGLAASYEQY